One T cell receptor (beta chain) is described in this entry. The CDR3 has 12 amino acids. Germline CDR1 reads MNHNY; CDR2 reads SVGAGI (reference sequence). Trimming removed 10 bases from V and 5 bases from J, with 12 bases in between. The sample originates from a study of technical replicates of blood from a few donors. Only in-frame clones appear in the TCRdb table, and some are missing; sequencing was by immunoSEQ multiplex PCR. The sample holds approximately 80,000 clones, around nine tenths seen once. The source material was T cells isolated from PBMCs. The chain carries TRBV6-6 and TRBJ1-5, with unresolved D. This clonotype originated in a human donor in good health. The CDR3: CATRGVDQPQHF. The CDR3 DNA is TGTGCCACCCGTGGAGTGGATCAGCCCCAGCATTTT.